The 21 T cell receptor beta chains presented below share a single source sample, sequenced in a study of blood T cell repertoires in COVID-19. Profiled with immunoSEQ multiplex PCR; TCRdb holds only in-frame clones, not every one. This sample carries 270,000 or so clones, 82% of them seen once, and the ten largest clones take less than 4%. Sequenced: peripheral blood. The receptors originated from a woman aged 18-29 years with acute or convalescent COVID-19.

This clone was recorded at least ten times. This chain links TRBV9 with TRBJ2-1; 9 positions agree with TRBD2. CDR1 and CDR2 from the germline V gene are SGDLS and YYNGEE. CDR3 length equals 15 residues. Trimming took 6 bases from V and 9 from J; bases not matched to a gene: 13. CDR3 region: CASTPYLAGEGEQFF. CDR3 nucleotide sequence: TGTGCCAGCACCCCCTACTTAGCGGGAGAAGGTGAGCAGTTCTTC.

The V gene is TRBV7-2, the J gene TRBJ1-6; TRBD1 might be the D (5 bases). V was shortened by 5 bases and J by 7 bases, with 18 bases between the two germline ends. CDR3 size: 16 residues. Germline V CDR1 and CDR2: SGHTA, FQGNSA. As DNA, the CDR3 is TGTGCCAGCAGCAGACTCACCAGGGCAAAAAATTCACCCCTCCACTTT. Encoded protein: CASSRLTRAKNSPLHF.

CDR3 sequence reads: CAPTGQGNEKLFF. The CDR3 nucleotides are TGTGCCCCCACGGGACAGGGTAATGAAAAACTGTTTTTT. This chain joins TRBV24-1 and TRBJ1-4; 9 nucleotides line up with TRBD1. This CDR3 region has 13 residues. The germline V gene has CDR1 KGHDR and CDR2 SFDVKD. The V gene end was trimmed by 12 bases and the J gene end by 4 bases; junction bases not matched to a gene: 5.

This sequence joins TRBV4-3 and TRBJ2-2, with 7 bases that match TRBD2. V shed 0 bases, J shed 6 bases, and the junction held 16 bases outside the gene matches. CDR1 and CDR2 from the germline V gene are LGHNA and YSLEER. The CDR3 spans 19 residues. The CDR3 here is CASSQELFTLAGAAGELFF. The CDR3 bases are TGCGCCAGCAGCCAAGAACTATTCACCTTGGCGGGAGCGGCCGGGGAGCTGTTTTTT.

As to this clone: A single base separates this from a much larger clone, so it may be a read error. This chain's CDR3 is CAISSGSSYNEQFF. CDR3 DNA sequence: TGTGCCATCAGTAGCGGGAGCTCCTACAATGAGCAGTTCTTC. This chain connects TRBV10-3 to TRBJ2-1; TRBD2 matches at 8 bases. This CDR3 is 14 amino acids long. Looked up from germline, CDR1 is ENHRY and CDR2 is SYGVKD. Unmatched junction bases numbered 0, after V lost 5 bases and J lost 0 bases.

A few counts support this clone. CDR3 protein: CASSSGLGFYEQYF. For the CDR3, the DNA is TGTGCCAGCAGCTCGGGACTAGGATTCTACGAGCAGTACTTC. The rearrangement links TRBV7-2 to TRBJ2-7; TRBD2 matches 8 bases. The CDR3 totals 14 residues. V was pared by 4 bases and J by 3 bases, with 5 bases of the junction left unmatched. Germline assignment: CDR1 SGHTA and CDR2 FQGNSA.

This chain uses TRBV7-2 with TRBJ1-5; 7 bases fit TRBD1. From germline, CDR1 is SGHTA and CDR2 FQGNSA. The trim removed 5 bases at V and 1 base at J, leaving 8 bases unmatched. The CDR3 length is 16 residues. The CDR3 DNA is TGTGCCAGCAGCCGCGACAGGGTCAACAGCAATCAGCCCCAGCATTTT. Translation: CASSRDRVNSNQPQHF.

The V and J genes are TRBV7-8 and TRBJ2-2; no clear D. The V gene's germline CDR1 is SGHVS and CDR2 FQNEAQ. CDR3 length equals 15 residues. V lost 3 bases to trimming and J lost 5 bases, with 13 bases between them. The CDR3 DNA reads as TGTGCCAGCAGCTTGGGCAACCCTGGGACCGGGGAGCTGTTTTTT. Translation: CASSLGNPGTGELFF. The variable domain in full, completed from reference TRBV7-8 and TRBJ2-2, reads GAGVSQSPRYKVAKRGQDVALRCDPISGHVSLFWYQQALGQGPEFLTYFQNEAQLDKSGLPSDRFFAERPEGSVSTLKIQRTQQEDSAVYLCASSLGNPGTGELFFGEGSRLTVL.

CDR3 loop: CASIGSWRGNEQFF. CDR3 nucleotides: TGTGCCAGCATTGGTTCTTGGCGGGGGAATGAGCAGTTCTTC. This sequence joins TRBV2 and TRBJ2-1, with 7 positions matching TRBD2. The CDR3 is 14 amino acids. After removal of 7 bases from V and 7 bases from J, the junction contained 10 bases not matched to a gene. The germline CDR1 and CDR2 sequences are SNHLY and FYNNEI.

This chain connects TRBV25-1 to TRBJ2-3, with 7 nucleotides matching TRBD2. J gave up 0 bases and V 5 bases, and 2 bases lay outside the gene matches. The germline V gene has CDR1 MGHDK and CDR2 SYGVNS. The CDR3 sequence is 14 residues long. CDR3 amino acids: CASSLSGSTDTQYF. The CDR3, as DNA: TGTGCCAGCAGTCTTAGCGGGAGCACAGATACGCAGTATTTT.

This sequence joins TRBV4-1 and TRBJ1-6; 7 nucleotides match TRBD1. V lost 3 bases, J lost 9 bases, and 8 bases stayed unmatched. Germline V gene data show CDR1 as MGHRA and CDR2 as YSYEKL. CDR3 size: 15 residues. CDR3 nucleotides: TGCGCCAGCAGCCACGCCGGGACAGACGGTTCACCCCTCCACTTT. Its translation is CASSHAGTDGSPLHF.

This chain joins TRBV19 and TRBJ1-1; maybe TRBD1 (6 bases). This CDR3 region has 16 residues. Germline V gene data show CDR1 as LNHDA and CDR2 as SQIVND (reference sequence). Trimming removed 5 bases at V and 1 base at J, with 17 bases between. The CDR3 protein is CASSSHSGTRNTEAFF. The DNA of the CDR3 is TGTGCCAGTAGTTCACACTCCGGGACACGGAACACTGAAGCTTTCTTT.

V usage is TRBV7-8 and J usage is TRBJ1-6; D may be TRBD1 (5 bases). The germline V gene encodes CDR1 SGHVS and CDR2 FQNEAQ. The ends were cut back, 1 base at V and 5 bases at J, with 6 bases in the middle. The CDR3 runs to 14 residues. The CDR3 protein is CASSLGQHNSPLHF. DNA for the CDR3: TGTGCCAGCAGCTTAGGACAGCATAATTCACCCCTCCACTTT.

The rearrangement uses TRBV10-2 and TRBJ1-4, with D tentatively TRBD1 (5 bases). Trimming took 3 bases from V and 0 from J, leaving 11 bases between them. The CDR3 runs to 16 residues. Germline V lookup: CDR1 WSHSY, CDR2 SAAADI. CDR3 loop: CASSDSGESTNEKLFF. The CDR3, as DNA: TGCGCCAGCAGTGATTCGGGGGAATCAACTAATGAAAAACTGTTTTTT.

V usage is TRBV5-1 and J usage is TRBJ1-6, with 10 nucleotides matching TRBD1. V shed 4 bases and J 9 bases; nucleotides not matched to a gene: 4. This CDR3 has 14 residues. Germline loops: CDR1 SGHRS, CDR2 YFSETQ. The DNA for the CDR3 is TGCGCCAGCAGCCCAGGACAGGGGGGTTCACCCCTCCACTTT. Encoded protein: CASSPGQGGSPLHF.

The rearrangement joins TRBV6-1 to TRBJ1-6; maybe TRBD1 (5 bases). Germline V gene lookup returns CDR1 MNHNS and CDR2 SASEGT. The CDR3 consists of 14 residues. The V end lost 5 bases, the J end lost 9 bases, and 14 bases lay between the germline ends. The CDR3 DNA reads TGTGCCAGCAGTTCTCGGGCCCAGGGTTCACCCCTCCACTTT. This gives the protein CASSSRAQGSPLHF.

The chain links TRBV5-1 to TRBJ2-7; TRBD1 matches at 8 bases. The CDR3 is made up of 14 amino acids. V was clipped by 3 bases and J by 2 bases; unmatched bases: 4. CDR1 and CDR2 from the germline V gene are SGHRS and YFSETQ. CDR3 amino acids: CASSSLTGAYEQYF. The DNA of the CDR3 is TGCGCCAGCAGCTCCTTGACAGGGGCCTACGAGCAGTACTTC.

V gene TRBV6-5 combines with J gene TRBJ2-7; maybe TRBD2 (6 bases). The CDR3 has 14 residues. The V end was cut by 6 bases, the J end by 2 bases, with 14 bases between. In germline, CDR1 is MNHEY, CDR2 SVGAGI. CDR3 coding DNA: TGTGCCAGCAGCCTAATGGGGGGAACCTACGAGCAGTACTTC. Protein product: CASSLMGGTYEQYF.

The rearrangement joins TRBV6-2 or TRBV6-3 to TRBJ2-4, with D perhaps matching TRBD2 (6 bases). The CDR3 has 17 amino acids. Trimming took 3 bases from V and 1 from J, leaving 16 bases between them. Germline V lookup: CDR1 MNHEY, CDR2 SVGEGT. The CDR3 nucleotides are TGTGCCAGCAGTTATTTACCCGGGAGCGTCGCCAAAAACATTCAGTACTTC. This codes for CASSYLPGSVAKNIQYF.

This clone was seen just once. The gene calls are TRBV5-1 and TRBJ2-2; TRBD1 aligns across 11 bases. V shed 5 bases, J shed 3 bases, and the junction held 3 bases outside the gene matches. In germline, CDR1 is SGHRS, CDR2 YFSETQ. This CDR3 comprises 15 residues. In DNA, the CDR3 is TGCGCCAGCAGGGGGACAGGGGGAGACACCGGGGAGCTGTTTTTT. Translating gives CASRGTGGDTGELFF.

This chain links TRBV5-1 with TRBJ2-7; a weak D match, TRBD2 (8 bases). Trimming stripped 0 bases from V and 1 base from J, with 17 bases between. Per germline, CDR1 SGHRS and CDR2 YFSETQ. This CDR3 spans 17 amino acids. The CDR3 DNA reads TGCGCCAGCAGCTTGGCCGGGAGGGAGACAGGGTCCTACGAGCAGTACTTC. This gives the protein CASSLAGRETGSYEQYF. The variable domain in full, completed from reference TRBV5-1 and TRBJ2-7, reads KAGVTQTPRYLIKTRGQQVTLSCSPISGHRSVSWYQQTPGQGLQFLFEYFSETQRNKGNFPGRFSGRQFSNSRSEMNVSTLELGDSALYLCASSLAGRETGSYEQYFGPGTRLTVT.